This T cell receptor beta chain originates from a study of T cells in localized non-small cell lung cancer. Here immunoSEQ multiplex PCR was the method, and the copy in TCRdb shows in-frame clones only, minus some. The sample yields around 36,000 clones, about four fifths seen once. The material was peripheral blood mononuclear cells, obtained before any cancer treatment. This receptor was identified in a male donor aged 60 or over with stage II lung adenocarcinoma.

The chain's CDR3 is CASSSSDNEQFF. The CDR3 DNA sequence: TGTGCCAGCAGCTCCAGCGACAATGAGCAGTTCTTC. The rearrangement joins TRBV7-8 to TRBJ2-1; D is ambiguous. Germline lookup yields CDR1 SGHVS and CDR2 FQNEAQ. V was trimmed by 4 bases and J by 5 bases, leaving 6 bases between them. This CDR3 contains 12 residues.